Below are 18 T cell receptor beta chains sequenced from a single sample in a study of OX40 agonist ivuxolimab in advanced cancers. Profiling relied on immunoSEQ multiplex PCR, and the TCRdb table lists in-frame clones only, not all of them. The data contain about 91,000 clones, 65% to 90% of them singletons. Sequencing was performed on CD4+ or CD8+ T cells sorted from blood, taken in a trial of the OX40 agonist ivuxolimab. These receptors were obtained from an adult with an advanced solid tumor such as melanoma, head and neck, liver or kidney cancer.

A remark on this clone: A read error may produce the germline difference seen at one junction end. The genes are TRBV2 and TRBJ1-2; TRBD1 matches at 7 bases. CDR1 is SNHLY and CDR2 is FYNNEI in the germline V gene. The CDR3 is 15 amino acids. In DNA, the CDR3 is TGTGCCAGCAGGGAAGGACAGGCCGCCGGTTATGGCTACACCTTC. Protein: CASREGQAAGYGYTF. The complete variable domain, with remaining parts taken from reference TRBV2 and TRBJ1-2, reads EPEVTQTPSHQVTQMGQEVILRCVPISNHLYFYWYRQILGQKVEFLVSFYNNEISEKSEIFDDQFSVERPDGSNFTLKIRSTKLEDSAMYFCASREGQAAGYGYTFGSGTRLTVV.

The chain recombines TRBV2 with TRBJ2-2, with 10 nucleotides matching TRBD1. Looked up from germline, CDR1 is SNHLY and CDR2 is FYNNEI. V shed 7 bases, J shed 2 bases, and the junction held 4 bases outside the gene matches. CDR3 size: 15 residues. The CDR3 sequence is CASKGDRGNTGELFF. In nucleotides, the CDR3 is TGTGCCAGCAAAGGGGACAGGGGAAACACCGGGGAGCTGTTTTTT.

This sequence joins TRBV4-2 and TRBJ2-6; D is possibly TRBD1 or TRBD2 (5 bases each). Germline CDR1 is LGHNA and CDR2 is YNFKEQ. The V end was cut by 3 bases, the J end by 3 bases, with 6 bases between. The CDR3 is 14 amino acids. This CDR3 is CASSQGVGANVLTF. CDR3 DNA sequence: TGTGCCAGCAGCCAGGGGGTTGGGGCCAACGTCCTGACTTTC.

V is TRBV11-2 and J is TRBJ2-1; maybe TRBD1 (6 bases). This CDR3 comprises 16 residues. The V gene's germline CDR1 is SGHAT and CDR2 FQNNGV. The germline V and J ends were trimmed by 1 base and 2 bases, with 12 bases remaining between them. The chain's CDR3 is CASSLVGGPTYNEQFF. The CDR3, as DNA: TGTGCCAGCAGCTTAGTTGGGGGCCCTACCTACAATGAGCAGTTCTTC. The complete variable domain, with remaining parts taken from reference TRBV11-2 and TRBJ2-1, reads EAGVAQSPRYKIIEKRQSVAFWCNPISGHATLYWYQQILGQGPKLLIQFQNNGVVDDSQLPKDRFSAERLKGVDSTLKIQPAKLEDSAVYLCASSLVGGPTYNEQFFGPGTRLTVL.

CDR3 protein: CAISDVTGARGYGYTF. CDR3 nucleotides: TGTGCCATCAGTGATGTTACAGGGGCCCGGGGCTATGGCTACACCTTC. This rearrangement joins TRBV10-3 to TRBJ1-2; 7 bases map to TRBD1. The CDR3 runs to 16 residues. Germline-derived CDR1 and CDR2 are ENHRY and SYGVKD. V gave up 3 bases and J gave up 4 bases; unmatched junction bases: 11.

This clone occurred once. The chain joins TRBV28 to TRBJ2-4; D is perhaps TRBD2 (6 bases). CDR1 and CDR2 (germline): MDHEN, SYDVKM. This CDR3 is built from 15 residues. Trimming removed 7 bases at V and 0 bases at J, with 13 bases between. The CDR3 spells CASTSGSLAKNIQYF. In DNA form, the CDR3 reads TGTGCCAGCACGAGCGGGTCGCTAGCCAAAAACATTCAGTACTTC.

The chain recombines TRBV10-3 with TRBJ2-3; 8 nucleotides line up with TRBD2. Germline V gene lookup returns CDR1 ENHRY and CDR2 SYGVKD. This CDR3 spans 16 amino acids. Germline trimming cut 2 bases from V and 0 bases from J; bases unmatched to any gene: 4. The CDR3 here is CAISERVAGSTDTQYF. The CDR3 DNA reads TGTGCCATCAGTGAGCGGGTAGCGGGAAGCACAGATACGCAGTATTTT.

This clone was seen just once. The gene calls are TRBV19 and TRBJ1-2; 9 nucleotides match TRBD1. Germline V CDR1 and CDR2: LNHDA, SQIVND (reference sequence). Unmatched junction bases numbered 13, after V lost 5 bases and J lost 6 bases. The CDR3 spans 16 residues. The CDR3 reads CASSSLRDRATHGYTF. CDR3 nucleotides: TGTGCCAGTAGTTCTCTCCGGGACAGGGCTACACATGGCTACACCTTC.

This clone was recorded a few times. The CDR3 DNA follows: TGCAGCGTTGTTACCCAAGGAAACACTGAAGCTTTCTTT. Translation gives CSVVTQGNTEAFF. The chain has TRBV29-1 and TRBJ1-1; D call uncertain. Trimming took off 4 bases at V and 2 bases at J, with 11 bases between the two ends. Germline V gene data show CDR1 as SQVTM and CDR2 as ANQGSEA. The CDR3 is made up of 13 amino acids. Full variable domain (missing parts from reference TRBV29-1 and TRBJ1-1): SAVISQKPSRDICQRGTSLTIQCQVDSQVTMMFWYRQQPGQSLTLIATANQGSEATYESGFVIDKFPISRPNLTFSTLTVSNMSPEDSSIYLCSVVTQGNTEAFFGQGTRLTVV.

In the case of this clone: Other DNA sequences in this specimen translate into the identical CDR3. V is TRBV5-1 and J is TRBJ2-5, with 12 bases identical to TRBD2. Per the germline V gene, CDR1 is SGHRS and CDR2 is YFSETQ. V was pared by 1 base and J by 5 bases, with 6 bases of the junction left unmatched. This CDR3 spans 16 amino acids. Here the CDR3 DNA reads TGCGCCAGCAGCTTGCTAGCGGGAGGGCCCGGGGAGACCCAGTACTTC. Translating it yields CASSLLAGGPGETQYF.

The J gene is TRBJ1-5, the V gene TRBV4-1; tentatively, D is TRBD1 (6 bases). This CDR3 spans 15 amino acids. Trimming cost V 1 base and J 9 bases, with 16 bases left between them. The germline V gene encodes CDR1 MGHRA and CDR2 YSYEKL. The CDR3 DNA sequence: TGCGCCAGCAGCCAAGGGGACGGACAGATTTGGCCCCAGCATTTT. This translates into CASSQGDGQIWPQHF.

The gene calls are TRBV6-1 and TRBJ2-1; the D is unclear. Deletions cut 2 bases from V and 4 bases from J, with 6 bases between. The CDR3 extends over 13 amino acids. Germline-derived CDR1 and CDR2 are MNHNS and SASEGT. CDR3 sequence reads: CASSELRYNEQFF. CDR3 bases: TGTGCCAGCAGTGAACTACGTTACAATGAGCAGTTCTTC.

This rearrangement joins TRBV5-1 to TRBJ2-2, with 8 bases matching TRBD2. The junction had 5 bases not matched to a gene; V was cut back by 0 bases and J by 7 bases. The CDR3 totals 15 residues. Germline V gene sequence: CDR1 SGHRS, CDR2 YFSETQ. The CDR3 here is CASSLGAGAVGELFF. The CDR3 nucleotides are TGCGCCAGCAGCTTGGGAGCGGGAGCGGTCGGGGAGCTGTTTTTT.

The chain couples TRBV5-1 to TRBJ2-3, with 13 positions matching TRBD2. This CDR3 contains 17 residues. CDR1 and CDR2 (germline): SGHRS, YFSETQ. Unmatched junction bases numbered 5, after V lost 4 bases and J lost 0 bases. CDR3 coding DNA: TGCGCCAGCAGCCCTGGGACTAGCGGGATGAGCACAGATACGCAGTATTTT. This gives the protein CASSPGTSGMSTDTQYF.

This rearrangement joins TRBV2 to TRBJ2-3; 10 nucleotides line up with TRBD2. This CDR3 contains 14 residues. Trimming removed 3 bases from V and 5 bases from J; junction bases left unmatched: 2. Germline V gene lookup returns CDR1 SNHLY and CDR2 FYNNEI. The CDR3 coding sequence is TGTGCCAGCAGTGACCGACTAGCGGGAGATACGCAGTATTTT. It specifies CASSDRLAGDTQYF.

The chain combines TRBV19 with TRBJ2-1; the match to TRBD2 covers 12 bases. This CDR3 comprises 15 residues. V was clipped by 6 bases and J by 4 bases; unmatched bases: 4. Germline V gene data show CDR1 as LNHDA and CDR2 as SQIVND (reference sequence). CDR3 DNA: TGTGCCAGTAGCAGTACTAGCGGGGGGTACAATGAGCAGTTCTTC. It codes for CASSSTSGGYNEQFF.

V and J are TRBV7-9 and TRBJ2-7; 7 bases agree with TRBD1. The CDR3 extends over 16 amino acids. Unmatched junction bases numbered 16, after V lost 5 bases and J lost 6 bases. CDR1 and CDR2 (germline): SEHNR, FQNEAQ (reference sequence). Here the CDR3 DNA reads TGTGCCAGCAGCCCCCCTTCGGGACAGAGACAGAGCGAGCAGTACTTC. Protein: CASSPPSGQRQSEQYF.

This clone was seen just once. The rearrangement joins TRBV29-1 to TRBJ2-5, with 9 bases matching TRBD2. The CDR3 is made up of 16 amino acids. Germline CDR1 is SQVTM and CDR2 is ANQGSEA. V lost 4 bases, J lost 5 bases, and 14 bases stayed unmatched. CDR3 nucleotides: TGCAGCGTTGGGGCTGCGGGAGGGGTATTCGCGGAGACCCAGTACTTC. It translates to CSVGAAGGVFAETQYF.